This T cell receptor beta chain was obtained from a study of T cell responses to AZD1222 COVID-19 vaccine (dated by TCRdb to the early 2020s). About the investigation overall: Because spike-specific TCR depth and breadth did not differ between the two schedules, AZD1222 recipients who got a second dose at roughly 4 weeks were pooled with those who got a second dose at roughly 12 weeks. A total of 233 trial participants underwent TCR sequencing, of whom about 210 had received two doses of AZD1222 and 26 had received two doses of the MenACWY control vaccine. Trial participants were enrolled by age into subgroups of 18-55, 56-69 and 70-plus years, and roughly 150, 30 and 60 TCR-sequenced participants, respectively, were included in these subgroups.

Paper-wide results and their limitations: Because no samples from the day 14 peak response were available, repertoires could be characterized only after the peak T cell response. Nearly half of unique spike-specific TCRs reportedly recognized epitopes outside regions mutated in the B.1.351 and B.1.1.7 variants. Conclusions about previously exposed vaccinees are limited, since just 6 or 7 AZD1222 recipients were seropositive for SARS-CoV-2 at baseline. In the small 56-69-year group, the increase in depth fell short of significance, most likely because of low power. The vaccine-associated CD4 TCRs covered the entire spike protein, and the dominant responses fell in regions 160-218 and 743-854. Participants were mostly white British, with more females than males. The authors suggested clonal diversity may have been underestimated. A significant rise in spike-specific TCR breadth and depth was observed after two AZD1222 doses relative to day 0 and relative to MenACWY recipients.

Reading from cysteine to phenylalanine, the CDR3 counts 14 amino acids. CDR3 DNA is the only sequence kept; it has 42 bases, read in frame from the first base. V gives up 1 base and J gives up 0 bases, and the segment between their germline ends measures 7 bases. CDR1 and CDR2 are read off the germline V gene as KGHSH and LQKENI. As for this clone: This receptor's antigen is unknown. Base qualities are not recorded, but no much larger clone differs from it by a single base.

The CDR3 regions of human TCRbeta chains were analyzed by immunosequencing. The study's own analysis went as follows. TCRs in the repertoires were compared against a reference library of SARS-CoV-2-specific TCRs that had been generated with the MIRA antigen-specificity platform. Breadth was defined as the fraction of unique TCRs that were SARS-CoV-2-associated, and depth was defined as the fraction of total T cells that were SARS-CoV-2-associated. Each spike-specific TCR was assigned to its reactive spike region and to a CD4 or CD8 class using the MIRA data. Log10-transformed breadth and depth values were compared by one-way ANOVA with Sidak's multiple comparisons tests. TCRdb re-hosts the immuneACCESS table, in-frame sequences only. Its copies lack some clones; in the studies checked, an unresolved V gene accounts for under half of them, and the cause for the rest is not known. Clone size and V and J calls were adopted from that table, with D and trimming inferred from the DNA. Across this sample there are about 59,000 clones, with around 83% seen only once. The top ten clonotypes cover roughly 20% of the sample.

The time point label of this sample denotes: baseline before first vaccination. The vaccinee samples were drawn from two UK trials, COV001 and COV002, one of which was a single-blind randomized controlled phase 2/3 trial testing AZD1222 (ChAdOx1 nCoV-19) in healthy adults. For TCRbeta chain sequencing, PBMC samples were collected from trial participants at day 0 and at day 28 after the second dose. The specimen comprised peripheral blood, sampled on day 0 of AZD1222 vaccination. This clonotype was obtained from an adult in good health. The rearranged chain carries TRBV18 and TRBJ2-7; the D gene cannot be resolved reliably. The nucleotide sequence is given as TGTGCCAGCTCACCACAACCCTACTCCTACGAGCAGTACTTC. Its amino acids are CASSPQPYSYEQYF. With the portions outside the CDR3 filled from the reference TRBV18 and TRBJ2-7 genes, the complete variable region becomes NAGVMQNPRHLVRRRGQEARLRCSPMKGHSHVYWYRQLPEEGLKFMVYLQKENIIDESGMPKERFSAEFPKEGPSILRIQQVVRGDSAAYFCASSPQPYSYEQYFGPGTRLTVT.